One T cell receptor beta chain is described in this entry. The entry originates in a study of T cell changes during pregnancy in multiple sclerosis. From germline, CDR1 is SGHAT and CDR2 FQNNGV. V was clipped by 5 bases and J by 1 base, with 11 bases between them. This CDR3 comprises 14 residues. The repertoire was sequenced with immunoSEQ multiplex PCR; TCRdb's copy has only in-frame clones and lacks some. Of some 80,000 clones listed, 70% to 90% are singletons. J is TRBJ1-1 and V is TRBV11-2, with D unclear. Sequencing used peripheral blood, obtained in the first trimester of pregnancy. This receptor was obtained from a female donor in good health, enrolled as a control in a pregnancy study. The CDR3 loop reads CASSPPPQNTEAFF. The CDR3 DNA sequence: TGTGCCAGCAGCCCCCCTCCACAGAACACTGAAGCTTTCTTT.